Included here is one T cell receptor (beta chain) sequence, with context. The data originate from a study of blood T cell repertoires in COVID-19. Method: immunoSEQ multiplex PCR; TCRdb's copy keeps in-frame clones and lacks some. In the table there are fewer than 95,000 clones, around 72% of which are singletons. The CDR3 is 15 residues long. The V and J ends lost 4 bases and 0 bases, in that order; junction bases with no gene match: 3. Per germline, CDR1 KGHSH and CDR2 LQKENI. The sample was peripheral blood. This TCR was sampled from a woman older than 75 with acute or convalescent COVID-19. The chain carries TRBV18 and TRBJ1-3; 7 bases map to TRBD1. The CDR3 here is CASSRTGFSGNTIYF. CDR3 DNA: TGTGCCAGCTCACGGACAGGATTCTCTGGAAACACCATATATTTT. Drawing the rest from reference TRBV18 and TRBJ1-3, the complete variable domain is NAGVMQNPRHLVRRRGQEARLRCSPMKGHSHVYWYRQLPEEGLKFMVYLQKENIIDESGMPKERFSAEFPKEGPSILRIQQVVRGDSAAYFCASSRTGFSGNTIYFGEGSWLTVV.